This T cell receptor (beta chain) was captured by sequencing in a study of response to subunit inactivated influenza vaccine. Study-wide results and caveats: Authors suggested that a seasonal influenza vaccination recruits few new T cells each time.

The trim removed 3 bases at V and 5 bases at J, leaving 7 bases unmatched. The length of the CDR3 is 14 residues. Per the germline V gene, CDR1 is SGHRS and CDR2 is YFSETQ. Remarks on this clonotype: What it binds is unknown.

TCRdb reprocessed the RT-PCR reads via MiXCR and lists one record per CDR3 protein. The sample includes 450,000 to 550,000 distinct CDR3 sequences, over 25% of them seen just once. This receptor was obtained from a man aged 50-60 years who received an inactivated influenza vaccine. The V call is TRBV5-1, the J call TRBJ2-5; 7 bases match TRBD1. Sample: CD4+ T cells sorted from PBMCs, taken roughly 5 days after vaccination. This CDR3 reads CASSSTGSLETQYF. For the CDR3, the DNA is TGCGCCAGCAGCTCGACAGGGTCGTTGGAGACCCAGTACTTC.